The 13 T cell receptor beta chains below were found in one sample sequenced in a study of immune evolution from preneoplasia to lung adenocarcinoma. Repertoires were generated with immunoSEQ multiplex PCR, while TCRdb's copy carries only in-frame clones and drops some. The repertoire holds about 9,500 clones, with 90% as singletons. The sample taken for sequencing was FFPE invasive lung adenocarcinoma tissue. All receptors derive from a person aged 70 to 85 with invasive lung adenocarcinoma.

The chain carries TRBV9 and TRBJ2-3; TRBD1 aligns across 9 bases. CDR1 and CDR2 from the germline V gene are SGDLS and YYNGEE. The J segment lost 4 bases and the V segment lost 4 bases, leaving 13 bases of the junction unmatched. This CDR3 comprises 17 residues. CDR3 region: CASSPEGTGRSADTQYF. As DNA, the CDR3 is TGTGCCAGCAGCCCAGAGGGGACAGGGCGGTCTGCAGATACGCAGTATTTT.

The sample holds a few counts of this clone. The V gene is TRBV10-3, the J gene TRBJ1-2; tentatively, D is TRBD1 (5 bases). V lost 2 bases, J lost 3 bases, and 10 bases lay in between. This CDR3 comprises 14 residues. From germline, CDR1 is ENHRY and CDR2 SYGVKD. The CDR3 coding sequence is TGTGCCATCAGTGAGGCCGGGGCTCACTATGGCTACACCTTC. Amino acid sequence: CAISEAGAHYGYTF.

The V gene is TRBV30, the J gene TRBJ2-4; possibly TRBD1 for D (5 bases). V was pared by 0 bases and J by 3 bases, with 12 bases between. The CDR3 covers 15 residues. The germline V gene encodes CDR1 GTSNPN and CDR2 SVGIG (reference sequence). CDR3: CAWSVQGTVKNIQYF. As DNA, the CDR3 is TGTGCCTGGAGTGTGCAGGGAACCGTCAAAAACATTCAGTACTTC.

The gene calls are TRBV9 and TRBJ2-5; 8 nucleotides line up with TRBD2. Germline V gene lookup returns CDR1 SGDLS and CDR2 YYNGEE. CDR3 size: 15 residues. The V and J ends lost 2 bases and 1 base, in that order; junction bases with no gene match: 4. The CDR3 sequence is CASSVSGVSQETQYF. CDR3 nucleotide sequence: TGTGCCAGCAGCGTTAGCGGGGTTTCCCAAGAGACCCAGTACTTC.

This clone was recorded only once. The chain joins TRBV4-1 to TRBJ2-7; 11 nucleotides align to TRBD1. Germline V gene lookup returns CDR1 MGHRA and CDR2 YSYEKL. The CDR3 has 14 amino acids. The junction had 5 bases not matched to a gene; V was cut back by 4 bases and J by 6 bases. DNA of the CDR3: TGCGCCAGCAGCCGGGGACAGGGGGTTATCGAGCAGTACTTC. This translates into CASSRGQGVIEQYF.

The chain employs TRBV6-6 and TRBJ1-4; no clear D gene. The CDR3 extends over 14 amino acids. The germline V and J ends were trimmed by 2 bases and 4 bases, with 8 bases remaining between them. The germline V gene encodes CDR1 MNHNY and CDR2 SVGAGI (reference sequence). The chain's CDR3 is CASSYELLNEKLFF. CDR3 coding DNA: TGTGCCAGCAGTTACGAGTTACTTAATGAAAAACTGTTTTTT.

This clone was detected only once. The J gene is TRBJ2-3, the V gene TRBV21-1; TRBD1 is the table's D call and was not checked against the DNA. TRBV21-1 is a listed pseudogene. The CDR3 length is 18 residues. The CDR3 reads CASTPRTGGRGHTDTQYF. DNA for the CDR3: TGTGCCAGCACCCCTCGGACAGGGGGCCGCGGACACACAGATACGCAGTATTTT.

The rearrangement joins TRBV27 to TRBJ2-1; D call uncertain. Germline CDR1 reads MNHEY; CDR2 reads SMNVEV (reference sequence). V dropped 6 bases and J dropped 1 base, with 13 bases sitting between them. CDR3 size: 15 residues. This chain's CDR3 is CASRYSTGSYNEQFF. CDR3 sequence (DNA): TGTGCCAGCAGATATTCTACTGGGTCCTACAATGAGCAGTTCTTC.

This clone is a singleton in its sample. This sequence joins TRBV12-1 and TRBJ1-1. TRBV12-1 is shown as a pseudogene. This CDR3 has 14 residues. This CDR3 reads CASSFERANTEAFF. In nucleotides, the CDR3 is TGTGCCAGCAGCTTTGAGCGGGCGAACACTGAAGCTTTCTTT.

V is TRBV5-8 and J is TRBJ2-7, with 11 bases identical to TRBD2. Trimming took 4 bases from V and 2 from J; bases not matched to a gene: 2. The CDR3 is 14 residues long. Germline-derived CDR1 and CDR2 are SGHTS and YDEGEE. The CDR3: CASSGTSGPYEQYF. DNA of the CDR3: TGTGCCAGCAGCGGGACTAGCGGTCCCTACGAGCAGTACTTC.

The chain combines TRBV28 with TRBJ1-2, with no clear D. The V end was cut by 5 bases, the J end by 11 bases, with 12 bases between. CDR1 is MDHEN, CDR2 SYDVKM, per germline. This CDR3 has 11 residues. CDR3 coding DNA: TGTGCCAGCAGTACTGCCGGTCAATACACCTTC. This translates into CASSTAGQYTF.

This chain joins TRBV30 and TRBJ1-5; TRBD1 is a possible D gene (5 bases). The germline CDR1 and CDR2 sequences are GTSNPN and SVGIG (reference sequence). V was shortened by 1 base and J by 1 base, with 8 bases between the two germline ends. The CDR3 is made up of 14 amino acids. CDR3 residues: CAWSADTSNQPQHF. CDR3 DNA sequence: TGTGCCTGGAGTGCGGACACGAGCAATCAGCCCCAGCATTTT.

This chain uses TRBV28 with TRBJ2-5, with TRBD1 matching 7 bases. The CDR3 length is 14 residues. V lost 3 bases and J lost 2; bases outside the gene matches: 3. Germline CDR1 and CDR2: MDHEN and SYDVKM. The CDR3 nucleotides are TGTGCCAGCAGTTTCGACAGGGTTCAAGAGACCCAGTACTTC. Its protein is CASSFDRVQETQYF.